Listed below are T cell receptor beta chains from one sample, sequenced in a study of blood T cell repertoires in COVID-19. Clones were sequenced by immunoSEQ multiplex PCR, and TCRdb holds only the in-frame ones, with some missing. The sample has 150,000 to 200,000 clones, roughly 87% seen once. What was sequenced was peripheral blood. All receptors derive from a man between 18 and 35 years old who had recovered from COVID-19. CDR3s include the opening cysteine and the closing phenylalanine or tryptophan.

j_gene	len	v_gene	CDR3aa
TRBJ2-5	18	TRBV28	CASSLRGAVSGYQETQYF
TRBJ2-3	13	TRBV7-2	CASSLAYTDTQYF
TRBJ2-7	13	TRBV15	CATSSQRGYEQYF
TRBJ1-1	15	TRBV7-8	CASSLREILNTEAFF
TRBJ2-7	16	TRBV11-3	CASSLDLGTAFYEQYF
TRBJ2-2	14	TRBV21-1	CASNDRRNTGELFF
TRBJ2-7	16	TRBV18	CASSPRLAGEGHEQYF
TRBJ2-2	15	TRBV7-2	CASSLAGGLGGELFF
TRBJ2-2	15	TRBV3-1/TRBV3-2	CASTRREGNTGELFF
TRBJ2-3	15	TRBV19	CASSILAGVTDTQYF
TRBJ2-2	17	TRBV10-1	CASSDTGRAGNTGELFF
TRBJ2-3	15	TRBV24-1	CATSESDRRADTQYF
TRBJ2-7	14	TRBV29-1	CSVEGLAGVYEQYF
TRBJ2-7	16	TRBV5-1	CASTLSGLAGSKEQYF
TRBJ2-7	12	TRBV7-2	CASSLRVSEQYF
TRBJ2-6	18	TRBV3-1/TRBV3-2	CASSPSVRRSSGANVLTF
TRBJ2-2	15	TRBV2	CASSEEGVRTGELFF
TRBJ1-5	14	TRBV5-1	CASSLEYSNQPQHF
TRBJ2-7	15	TRBV7-6	CASSSYQGGFYEQYF
TRBJ2-4	17	TRBV11-2	CASSLGGLSFGGNIQYF
TRBJ2-5	17	TRBV7-2	CASSPRLTSGIGETQYF
TRBJ1-2	12	TRBV29-1	CSVDRGAYGYTF
TRBJ2-7	14	TRBV27	CASSFSDSRHEQYF
TRBJ1-1	11	TRBV28	CASLMNTEAFF
TRBJ2-1	18	TRBV4-3	CASSQDGGGRDLVNEQFF
TRBJ2-3	15	TRBV4-3	CASSSRWAATDTQYF
TRBJ2-7	15	TRBV7-6	CASSLGPQGAYEQYF
TRBJ2-7	15	TRBV7-2	CASSLTREGLYEQYF
TRBJ2-7	16	TRBV7-9	CASSLGLAGGYYEQYF
TRBJ2-2	16	TRBV2	CASKDRDSFNTGELFF
TRBJ2-4	13	TRBV19	CASSSGQGNIQYF
TRBJ1-1	11	TRBV6-5	CASSSGRQAFF
TRBJ2-1	15	TRBV15	CATSSWDRERNEQFF
TRBJ2-1	19	TRBV19	CASSIGPPGVAGEDDEQFF
TRBJ2-2	14	TRBV27	CASSQTGLVGELFF
TRBJ1-1	15	TRBV7-9	CASSFSGISNTEAFF
TRBJ1-5	14	TRBV6-2/TRBV6-3	CASSSPADGQPQHF
TRBJ2-5	18	TRBV4-3	CASSRELAGGINQETQYF
TRBJ2-7	13	TRBV4-3	CASSQGQFYEQYF
TRBJ2-7	15	TRBV15	CATSRAAGTIYEQYF
TRBJ2-3	15	TRBV19	CASTSGELARDTQYF